This TCR beta chain was captured by sequencing in a study of T cells in Graves' hyperthyroidism and ophthalmopathy. Orbital computed tomography, thyroid ultrasound, serum thyroxine and TRAb, and clinical symptoms together informed the diagnoses. Broader study findings: Most thyroid-expanded clonotypes above 0.001 were also found in blood.

This clonotype was found many times. The antigen is not known. Amplified TCR beta CDR3 regions derived from RNA transcripts. The primer set for the first-round RT-PCR of the TCR CDR3 was HTBI. TCRdb re-analysed the multiplex PCR reads in MiXCR, keeping a single row per CDR3 protein. The sample yields approximately 720,000 distinct CDR3 sequences, 18% seen once. Sequences were obtained from blood. The TCR comes from a woman aged 45-65 years with Graves' hyperthyroidism that later progressed to Graves' ophthalmopathy.

The DNA for the CDR3 is TGTGCCAGCAGCTTAAGGCGGGGGGGCACAGATACGCAGTATTTT. Its translation: CASSLRRGGTDTQYF. The chain links TRBV7-9 to TRBJ2-3, with 8 positions matching TRBD2. Trimming removed 2 bases from V and 1 base from J; junction bases left unmatched: 2. CDR3 length: 15 residues. The V gene's germline CDR1 is SEHNR and CDR2 FQNEAQ (reference sequence).